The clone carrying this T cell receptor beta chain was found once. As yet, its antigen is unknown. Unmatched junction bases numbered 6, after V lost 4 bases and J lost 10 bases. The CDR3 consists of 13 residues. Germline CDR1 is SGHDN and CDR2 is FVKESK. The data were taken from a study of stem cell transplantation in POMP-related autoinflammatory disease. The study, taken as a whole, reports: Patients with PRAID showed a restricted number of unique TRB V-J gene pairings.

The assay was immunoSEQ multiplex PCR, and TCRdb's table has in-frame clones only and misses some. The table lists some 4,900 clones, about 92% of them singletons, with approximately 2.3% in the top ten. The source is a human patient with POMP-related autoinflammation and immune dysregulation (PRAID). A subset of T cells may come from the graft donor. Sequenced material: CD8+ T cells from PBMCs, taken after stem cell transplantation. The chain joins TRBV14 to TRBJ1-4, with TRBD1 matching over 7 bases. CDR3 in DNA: TGTGCCAGCAGCCCCTCGGCAGGGGGAAAACTGTTTTTT. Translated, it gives CASSPSAGGKLFF.